This entry lists 20 T cell receptor beta chains sequenced from one sample in a study of cytomegalovirus exposure and HLA in healthy donors. PCR primers comprised 60 Vbeta and 13 Jbeta primers. The repertoire was sequenced with immunoSEQ multiplex PCR; TCRdb's copy has only in-frame clones and lacks some. This table holds 180,000 or so clones, over 70% found once. Specimen: PBMCs. The receptors originated from a woman in her fifties or sixties in good health and CMV-seropositive.

The chain recombines TRBV29-1 with TRBJ2-1; 9 nucleotides agree with TRBD2. Per the germline V gene, CDR1 is SQVTM and CDR2 is ANQGSEA. Losses at the gene ends were 6 bases for V and 8 bases for J; bases not matched to a gene: 8. The CDR3 has 13 residues. DNA of the CDR3: TGCAGCGTATCTAGCGGGATAGGGGATGAGCAGTTCTTC. Translated: CSVSSGIGDEQFF.

The CDR3 spells CASSLAGVNTEAFF. CDR3 in DNA: TGTGCCAGCAGTTTAGCAGGGGTGAACACTGAAGCTTTCTTT. This chain connects TRBV27 to TRBJ1-1; maybe TRBD1 (6 bases). V lost 2 bases to trimming and J lost 0 bases, with 7 bases between them. This CDR3 has 14 amino acids. The germline gives CDR1 MNHEY, CDR2 SMNVEV (reference sequence).

The chain couples TRBV28 to TRBJ2-7; D is unresolved. The CDR3 runs to 15 residues. CDR1 MDHEN and CDR2 SYDVKM come from the germline V gene. Trimming took 1 base from V and 4 from J, leaving 14 bases between them. The CDR3 DNA reads as TGTGCCAGCAGTTTATTCGTAGAGGCAGATTACGAGCAGTACTTC. It encodes CASSLFVEADYEQYF. Supplemented by reference TRBV28 and TRBJ2-7, the full variable domain reads DVKVTQSSRYLVKRTGEKVFLECVQDMDHENMFWYRQDPGLGLRLIYFSYDVKMKEKGDIPEGYSVSREKKERFSLILESASTNQTSMYLCASSLFVEADYEQYFGPGTRLTVT.

V usage is TRBV19 and J usage is TRBJ2-6; D may be TRBD2 (6 bases). V lost 2 bases and J 10 bases, leaving 15 bases between the germline ends. The CDR3 extends over 15 amino acids. The germline CDR1 and CDR2 sequences are LNHDA and SQIVND (reference sequence). In nucleotides, the CDR3 is TGTGCCAGTAGTATACCTTTGGGGAGGAGTAACGTCCTGACTTTC. It yields the protein CASSIPLGRSNVLTF.

The chain recombines TRBV18 with TRBJ1-5; 7 positions match TRBD1. V was clipped by 3 bases and J by 0 bases; unmatched bases: 5. The CDR3 extends over 16 amino acids. Per germline, CDR1 KGHSH and CDR2 LQKENI. The CDR3 DNA follows: TGTGCCAGCTCACCGGGACAGTTAGATAGCAATCAGCCCCAGCATTTT. Its protein is CASSPGQLDSNQPQHF.

The table lists this clone with a few counts. The V call is TRBV11-2, the J call TRBJ1-4; D gene unclear. Germline V gene sequence: CDR1 SGHAT, CDR2 FQNNGV. There are 15 residues in the CDR3. Trimming cost V 0 bases and J 7 bases, with 12 bases left between them. CDR3 in DNA: TGTGCCAGCAGCTTAGATCCTCGGGGAGGTGAAAAACTGTTTTTT. The encoded protein is CASSLDPRGGEKLFF.

The chain recombines TRBV11-3 with TRBJ2-5, with D perhaps TRBD2 (5 bases). The CDR3 has 13 residues. Trimming shortened V by 1 base and J by 5 bases, and 8 bases separated the two germline ends. In germline, CDR1 is SGHNT, CDR2 YENEEA. The CDR3 nucleotides read TGTGCCAGCAGCTTAGGCAGGAGGGAGACCCAGTACTTC. Translating it yields CASSLGRRETQYF.

V usage is TRBV5-1 and J usage is TRBJ2-5; 8 nucleotides align to TRBD2. Germline-derived CDR1 and CDR2 are SGHRS and YFSETQ. After removal of 4 bases from V and 3 bases from J, the junction contained 8 bases not matched to a gene. The CDR3 loop spans 15 amino acids. Here the CDR3 reads CASSVRGDGEETQYF. CDR3 coding DNA: TGCGCCAGCAGCGTGCGGGGGGACGGTGAAGAGACCCAGTACTTC.

This clone was recorded only once. The J gene is TRBJ1-2, the V gene TRBV6-6, with D tentatively TRBD1 (6 bases). Germline CDR1 and CDR2: MNHNY and SVGAGI (reference sequence). The CDR3 contains 14 residues. Trimming cost V 4 bases and J 8 bases, with 17 bases left between them. The CDR3 DNA reads as TGTGCCAGCAGTTCTATTCAGGGGACAAAGGGCTACACCTTC. Its translation is CASSSIQGTKGYTF.

The genes are TRBV2 and TRBJ2-7, with 8 bases that match TRBD1. J gave up 2 bases and V 8 bases, and 5 bases lay outside the gene matches. CDR1 is SNHLY, CDR2 FYNNEI, per germline. The CDR3 runs to 13 residues. The CDR3 region is CASGRGPPYEQYF. The CDR3 bases are TGTGCCAGCGGCAGGGGGCCTCCCTACGAGCAGTACTTC.

The rearrangement uses TRBV2 and TRBJ2-7, with D perhaps matching TRBD2 (5 bases). V lost 6 bases and J 4 bases, leaving 16 bases between the germline ends. Per the germline V gene, CDR1 is SNHLY and CDR2 is FYNNEI. This CDR3 has 14 amino acids. CDR3 sequence: CASRAIFGVYEQYF. CDR3 in DNA: TGTGCCAGCAGAGCTATCTTCGGGGTATACGAGCAGTACTTC.

The chain couples TRBV28 to TRBJ1-2; D might be TRBD1 (6 bases). CDR3 length: 15 residues. V lost 6 bases and J 8 bases, leaving 22 bases between the germline ends. From germline, CDR1 is MDHEN and CDR2 SYDVKM. Here the CDR3 DNA reads TGTGCCAGCAGCACCCCCCGGGGGGGGGCGGGGGGCTACACCTTC. It codes for CASSTPRGGAGGYTF.

The gene calls are TRBV5-5 and TRBJ2-5; 8 nucleotides line up with TRBD1. The CDR3 consists of 13 residues. The germline V gene has CDR1 SGHKS and CDR2 YYEKEE (reference sequence). V shed 3 bases, J shed 7 bases, and the junction held 5 bases outside the gene matches. The CDR3 DNA is TGTGCCAGCAGCTACGGACAGGGAGTGACCCAGTACTTC. Its protein is CASSYGQGVTQYF. Full variable domain (rest looked up from reference TRBV5-5 and TRBJ2-5): DAGVTQSPTHLIKTRGQQVTLRCSPISGHKSVSWYQQVLGQGPQFIFQYYEKEERGRGNFPDRFSARQFPNYSSELNVNALLLGDSALYLCASSYGQGVTQYFGPGTRLLVL.

The chain uses TRBV7-9 and TRBJ2-1; 7 bases are a match to TRBD1. J lost 4 bases, V lost 1 base, and 16 bases had no gene match. The germline gives CDR1 SEHNR, CDR2 FQNEAQ (reference sequence). The CDR3 covers 19 residues. Here the CDR3 reads CASSLDFGTELLLYNEQFF. The CDR3 nucleotides read TGTGCCAGCAGCTTAGATTTCGGGACAGAACTCTTACTTTACAATGAGCAGTTCTTC.

The rearrangement uses TRBV19 and TRBJ2-3; TRBD2 agrees at 7 bases. Unmatched junction bases numbered 9, after V lost 4 bases and J lost 2 bases. In germline, CDR1 is LNHDA, CDR2 SQIVND (reference sequence). This CDR3 is built from 16 residues. The CDR3 sequence is CASSKDVGGITDTQYF. DNA of the CDR3: TGTGCCAGTAGTAAGGACGTCGGGGGGATCACAGATACGCAGTATTTT.

J is TRBJ1-1 and V is TRBV9, with D tentatively TRBD1 (5 bases). From germline, CDR1 is SGDLS and CDR2 YYNGEE. The length of the CDR3 is 16 residues. V gave up 3 bases and J gave up 1 base, with 16 bases separating them. The CDR3 coding sequence is TGTGCCAGCAGCGGGAGGGGCGGTCGGGGGAACACTGAAGCTTTCTTT. It codes for CASSGRGGRGNTEAFF.

V usage is TRBV5-6 and J usage is TRBJ2-4, with D perhaps matching TRBD1 (5 bases). The CDR3 loop spans 15 amino acids. Germline V CDR1 and CDR2: SGHDT, YYEEEE. Trimming left V 1 base short and J 1 base short, with 9 bases between. CDR3 in amino acids: CASSLRGRAKNIQYF. The CDR3 coding sequence is TGTGCCAGCAGCTTGAGGGGCAGGGCCAAAAACATTCAGTACTTC.

The chain carries TRBV14 and TRBJ1-2; possible D gene TRBD1, 5 bases. Germline V gene sequence: CDR1 SGHDN, CDR2 FVKESK. CDR3 length: 13 amino acids. Trimming removed 7 bases from V and 7 bases from J, with 16 bases in between. As DNA, the CDR3 is TGTGCCAGCACCGCAATTCAGGGAGGTGGCTACACCTTC. Protein: CASTAIQGGGYTF.

This chain links TRBV30 with TRBJ2-5, with TRBD1 matching 8 bases. V shed 8 bases and J 5 bases; nucleotides not matched to a gene: 7. CDR3 length: 12 residues. Germline V gene lookup returns CDR1 GTSNPN and CDR2 SVGIG (reference sequence). Written as DNA, the CDR3 is TGTGCCATTTCAGGGGGCGCCGAGACCCAGTACTTC. Protein sequence: CAISGGAETQYF.

V is TRBV30 and J is TRBJ2-6; the D gene is possibly TRBD2 (5 bases). The CDR3 is 13 residues long. Trimming removed 3 bases at V and 4 bases at J, with 7 bases between. CDR1 and CDR2 from the germline V gene are GTSNPN and SVGIG (reference sequence). CDR3 region: CAWRTGGANVLTF. Written as DNA, the CDR3 is TGTGCCTGGAGGACGGGGGGGGCCAACGTCCTGACTTTC.